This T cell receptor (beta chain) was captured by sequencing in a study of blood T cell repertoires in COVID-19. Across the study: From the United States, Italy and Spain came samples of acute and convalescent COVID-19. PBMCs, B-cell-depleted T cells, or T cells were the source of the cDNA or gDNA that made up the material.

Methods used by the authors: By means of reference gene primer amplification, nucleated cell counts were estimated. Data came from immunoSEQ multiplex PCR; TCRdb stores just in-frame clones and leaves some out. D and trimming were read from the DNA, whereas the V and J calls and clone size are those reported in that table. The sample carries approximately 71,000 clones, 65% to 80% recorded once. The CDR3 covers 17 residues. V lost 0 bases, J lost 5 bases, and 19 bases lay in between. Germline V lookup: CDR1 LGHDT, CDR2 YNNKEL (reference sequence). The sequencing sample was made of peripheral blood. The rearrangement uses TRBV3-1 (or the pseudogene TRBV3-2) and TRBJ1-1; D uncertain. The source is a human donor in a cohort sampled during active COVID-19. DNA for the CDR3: TGTGCCAGCAGCCAAGATTTGACAACTGGAAGAAGAACTGAAGCTTTCTTT. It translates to CASSQDLTTGRRTEAFF.